These 31 T cell receptor beta chains originate from one sample sequenced in a study of patients and donors after allogeneic stem cell transplantation. TCRdb passed the RT-PCR reads through MiXCR, listing each CDR3 protein once. Of 410,000 or so distinct CDR3 sequences listed, 15% to 20% are singletons. Sequenced material: blood, either unsorted or a sorted T cell fraction (not recorded which). Every receptor here comes from a human donor who was either an allogeneic HSCT recipient or a stem cell or donor lymphocyte infusion donor (not recorded which). It is not recorded whose cells these are; they may come from a transplant donor.

V is TRBV6-5 and J is TRBJ1-1; D is unclear. The V end lost 0 bases, the J end lost 5 bases, and 7 bases lay between the germline ends. This CDR3 has 13 amino acids. Germline V gene sequence: CDR1 MNHEY, CDR2 SVGAGI. The CDR3 sequence: CASSYSSETEAFF. The CDR3 bases are TGTGCCAGCAGTTACTCGTCTGAGACTGAAGCTTTCTTT.

This clonotype was counted a few times. The chain has TRBV12-3 or TRBV12-4 and TRBJ1-5; D remains ambiguous. The CDR3 runs 16 residues. The V and J ends lost 0 bases and 0 bases respectively, with 9 bases between them. CDR3 amino acids: CASSLADSPSNQPQHF. The CDR3 nucleotides read TGTGCCAGCAGTTTAGCCGACTCACCTAGCAATCAGCCCCAGCATTTT.

This clonotype has a handful of counts. The rearrangement joins TRBV9 to TRBJ1-2; no definite D call. There are 12 residues in the CDR3. V lost 3 bases and J lost 7, with 10 bases in between. Germline V lookup: CDR1 SGDLS, CDR2 YYNGEE. DNA for the CDR3: TGTGCCAGCAGCGGTGAACTATCTGGCTACACCTTC. Its translation: CASSGELSGYTF.

The genes are TRBV6-1 and TRBJ1-5; 7 bases agree with TRBD1. The J segment lost 5 bases and the V segment lost 8 bases, leaving 6 bases of the junction unmatched. Germline assignment: CDR1 MNHNS and CDR2 SASEGT. This CDR3 spans 13 amino acids. CDR3 in amino acids: CASHRGGYQPQHF. As DNA, the CDR3 is TGTGCCAGCCACAGGGGCGGATATCAGCCCCAGCATTTT.

This clonotype has only a few counts. V gene TRBV5-1 combines with J gene TRBJ2-7, with TRBD2 matching over 11 bases. The length of the CDR3 is 16 residues. Germline CDR1 reads SGHRS; CDR2 reads YFSETQ. V was clipped by 0 bases and J by 2 bases; unmatched bases: 4. CDR3 in amino acids: CASSLEGTSGTYEQYF. CDR3 bases: TGCGCCAGCAGCTTGGAAGGGACTAGCGGAACCTACGAGCAGTACTTC.

This clonotype was seen a few times. The V and J genes are TRBV18 and TRBJ2-4; the D gene is possibly TRBD1 (6 bases). The CDR3 is 13 residues long. Trimming took 3 bases from V and 8 from J, leaving 11 bases between them. Germline loops: CDR1 KGHSH, CDR2 LQKENI. The CDR3 region has the DNA TGTGCCAGCTCACCGACAGGAAGGGACATTCAGTACTTC. It codes for CASSPTGRDIQYF.

This clonotype was counted a few times. This chain uses TRBV20-1 with TRBJ2-7, with D tentatively TRBD2 (6 bases). Trimming shortened V by 0 bases and J by 7 bases, and 13 bases separated the two germline ends. The CDR3 has 13 residues. Germline V gene sequence: CDR1 DFQATT, CDR2 SNEGSKA (reference sequence). The CDR3 sequence: CSARDGLRGEQYF. For the CDR3, the DNA is TGCAGTGCTAGAGATGGGCTGCGGGGTGAGCAGTACTTC.

This clonotype has just a few counts. The chain joins TRBV7-6 to TRBJ2-7, with 9 positions matching TRBD1. Germline CDR1 SGHVS, CDR2 FNYEAQ. There are 14 residues in the CDR3. V was pared by 1 base and J by 6 bases, with 4 bases of the junction left unmatched. In nucleotides, the CDR3 is TGTGCCAGCAGCTTAGGGGGACAGGGACCCGAGCAGTACTTC. Translating gives CASSLGGQGPEQYF.

In this sample, this clonotype turned up a few times. The chain employs TRBV27 and TRBJ1-2, with TRBD1 matching 7 bases. CDR3 size: 14 residues. V shed 5 bases, J shed 3 bases, and the junction held 6 bases outside the gene matches. The germline V gene has CDR1 MNHEY and CDR2 SMNVEV (reference sequence). Here the CDR3 reads CASSTRQGHYGYTF. CDR3 DNA sequence: TGTGCCAGCAGTACGCGACAGGGTCACTATGGCTACACCTTC.

V and J are TRBV24-1 and TRBJ1-1, with D perhaps TRBD1 (5 bases). The CDR3 runs to 15 residues. The germline CDR1 and CDR2 sequences are KGHDR and SFDVKD. V lost 4 bases, J lost 6 bases, and 17 bases lay in between. This CDR3 is CATSETGTNIAEAFF. The CDR3 region has the DNA TGTGCCACCAGTGAAACTGGGACCAACATTGCTGAAGCTTTCTTT.

J is TRBJ2-3 and V is TRBV5-1; weak D call: TRBD1 (6 bases). Trimming took 7 bases from V and 2 from J, leaving 11 bases between them. The CDR3 has 13 amino acids. From germline, CDR1 is SGHRS and CDR2 YFSETQ. The CDR3 loop reads CASFRDNTDTQYF. CDR3 sequence (DNA): TGCGCCAGCTTCCGGGACAACACAGATACGCAGTATTTT.

The chain carries TRBV11-2 and TRBJ2-1, with 8 bases fitting TRBD2. J was trimmed by 0 bases and V by 7 bases; bases with no gene match: 2. The CDR3 sequence is 14 residues long. Germline CDR1 SGHAT, CDR2 FQNNGV. The CDR3 loop reads CASTAGGSYNEQFF. As DNA, the CDR3 is TGTGCCAGCACGGCGGGGGGCTCCTACAATGAGCAGTTCTTC.

This clonotype has a handful of counts. The gene calls are TRBV7-6 and TRBJ1-3; D gene ambiguous. CDR1 and CDR2 from the germline V gene are SGHVS and FNYEAQ. The CDR3 has 18 residues. V dropped 5 bases and J dropped 0 bases, with 20 bases sitting between them. CDR3 sequence (DNA): TGTGCCAGCAGCAGATACCCGGGAAAATCCTACTCTGGAAACACCATATATTTT. Residues: CASSRYPGKSYSGNTIYF.

This rearrangement joins TRBV13 to TRBJ2-5; no firm D call. Germline V gene sequence: CDR1 PRHDT, CDR2 FYEKMQ (reference sequence). V was shortened by 0 bases and J by 10 bases, with 18 bases between the two germline ends. The CDR3 extends over 15 amino acids. Here the CDR3 reads CASSLGQGLAEDQYF. Here the CDR3 DNA reads TGTGCCAGCAGCTTAGGCCAAGGATTAGCCGAGGACCAGTACTTC.

This clonotype has a handful of counts. The gene calls are TRBV12-5 and TRBJ1-5; 10 bases match TRBD1. CDR3 length: 14 residues. Unmatched junction bases numbered 3, after V lost 10 bases and J lost 0 bases. Germline assignment: CDR1 LGHNT and CDR2 FRNRAP. CDR3 coding DNA: TGTGCTAACGGGACAGGGGTTAGCAATCAGCCCCAGCATTTT. It codes for CANGTGVSNQPQHF.

In this sample, this clonotype turned up a few times. The V and J genes are TRBV7-8 and TRBJ2-5; unclear D gene. The germline V gene has CDR1 SGHVS and CDR2 FQNEAQ. This CDR3 spans 13 amino acids. V lost 5 bases to trimming and J lost 2 bases, with 9 bases between them. CDR3 nucleotides: TGTGCCAGCAGCCCAGAGTCACAAGAGACCCAGTACTTC. This encodes CASSPESQETQYF.

This chain joins TRBV5-1 and TRBJ1-1, with 9 bases fitting TRBD1. Germline CDR1 reads SGHRS; CDR2 reads YFSETQ. The CDR3 length is 16 residues. V lost 4 bases and J lost 0; bases outside the gene matches: 7. CDR3: CASSQQGASLNTEAFF. The DNA for the CDR3 is TGCGCCAGCAGCCAACAGGGGGCTTCTCTGAACACTGAAGCTTTCTTT.

This clonotype was seen only a few times. The chain has TRBV7-8 and TRBJ2-3; 9 bases map to TRBD2. This CDR3 is built from 16 residues. Looked up from germline, CDR1 is SGHVS and CDR2 is FQNEAQ. Trimming cost V 1 base and J 2 bases; bases outside gene matches: 4. The chain's CDR3 is CASSLGLAEVTDTQYF. In nucleotides, the CDR3 is TGTGCCAGCAGCTTAGGACTAGCGGAGGTCACAGATACGCAGTATTTT.

This clonotype was picked up a small number of times. V usage is TRBV29-1 and J usage is TRBJ2-7; D may be TRBD2 (6 bases). V lost 5 bases and J lost 2, with 13 bases in between. The CDR3 has 13 amino acids. Germline CDR1 SQVTM, CDR2 ANQGSEA. The CDR3 DNA sequence: TGCAGCGTTCAATCTAGCGCGACCTACGAGCAGTACTTC. This translates into CSVQSSATYEQYF.

This clonotype occurred a few times. V is TRBV20-1 and J is TRBJ1-1; possible D gene TRBD1, 6 bases. Trimming shortened V by 2 bases and J by 1 base, and 8 bases separated the two germline ends. Germline V gene data show CDR1 as DFQATT and CDR2 as SNEGSKA (reference sequence). The CDR3 length is 13 residues. The CDR3 coding sequence is TGCAGTGCTAGAAGGGACACGAACACTGAAGCTTTCTTT. It is translated as CSARRDTNTEAFF.

This clonotype has more than one count but fewer than ten. The V gene is TRBV10-3, the J gene TRBJ2-7; 8 bases align to TRBD1. Germline lookup yields CDR1 ENHRY and CDR2 SYGVKD. V lost 6 bases and J lost 0; bases outside the gene matches: 4. The CDR3 has 14 amino acids. In nucleotides, the CDR3 is TGTGCCATCAGCGGACAGGGTCTCTCCTACGAGCAGTACTTC. Translating it yields CAISGQGLSYEQYF.

This clonotype appeared a few times. This rearrangement joins TRBV5-1 to TRBJ1-1, with D possibly being TRBD1 (5 bases). V gave up 1 base and J gave up 3 bases, with 13 bases separating them. The germline V gene has CDR1 SGHRS and CDR2 YFSETQ. This CDR3 is built from 15 residues. The CDR3 DNA is TGCGCCAGCAGCTTGACGCCAGGGCGGGACACTGAAGCTTTCTTT. This gives the protein CASSLTPGRDTEAFF.

This rearrangement joins TRBV7-8 to TRBJ1-5, with D hard to call. Germline CDR1 and CDR2: SGHVS and FQNEAQ. This CDR3 region has 15 residues. V was trimmed by 0 bases and J by 0 bases, leaving 6 bases between them. The CDR3 DNA reads as TGTGCCAGCAGCTTAGCGCTCCTTAGCAATCAGCCCCAGCATTTT. This translates into CASSLALLSNQPQHF.

The chain joins TRBV27 to TRBJ1-4, with 7 bases identical to TRBD1. Germline loops: CDR1 MNHEY, CDR2 SMNVEV (reference sequence). Losses at the gene ends were 5 bases for V and 7 bases for J; bases not matched to a gene: 13. This CDR3 has 16 amino acids. The CDR3 loop is CASSTLRGGGFEKLFF. The CDR3 DNA follows: TGTGCCAGCAGTACCCTGCGGGGAGGGGGCTTTGAAAAACTGTTTTTT.

V gene TRBV6-4 combines with J gene TRBJ1-2; D perhaps matches TRBD1 (5 bases). Germline CDR1 MRHNA, CDR2 SNTAGT. The CDR3 length is 12 residues. Trimming cost V 7 bases and J 7 bases, with 13 bases left between them. CDR3 in amino acids: CASMAGTSGYTF. CDR3 nucleotides: TGTGCCAGCATGGCAGGGACGAGTGGCTACACCTTC.

This chain connects TRBV6-1 to TRBJ2-5, with D possibly TRBD2 on 6 matching bases. Germline lookup yields CDR1 MNHNS and CDR2 SASEGT. The CDR3 contains 14 residues. Trimming left V 4 bases short and J 2 bases short, with 11 bases between. Here the CDR3 DNA reads TGTGCCAGCAGTGGTGCGGGGCTACAAGAGACCCAGTACTTC. Its translation is CASSGAGLQETQYF.

The V and J genes are TRBV3-1 and TRBJ2-1; tentatively, D is TRBD2 (6 bases). The CDR3 covers 12 residues. CDR1 is LGHDT, CDR2 YNNKEL, per germline (reference sequence). V lost 1 base, J lost 10 bases, and 8 bases lay in between. The DNA for the CDR3 is TGTGCCAGCAGCCAAGGGGGAGGAGAGCAGTTCTTC. It is translated as CASSQGGGEQFF.

This clonotype was seen many times. V and J are TRBV5-1 and TRBJ2-1; TRBD1 might be the D (6 bases). CDR3 size: 17 residues. Germline V lookup: CDR1 SGHRS, CDR2 YFSETQ. Trimming removed 0 bases at V and 5 bases at J, with 18 bases between. This chain's CDR3 is CASSLEVTGFGHNEQFF. The DNA for the CDR3 is TGCGCCAGCAGCTTGGAAGTTACAGGGTTCGGGCACAATGAGCAGTTCTTC.

The rearrangement links TRBV27 to TRBJ2-1; the D is unclear. The CDR3 is 13 amino acids. Trimming stripped 7 bases from V and 4 bases from J, with 11 bases between. Germline loops: CDR1 MNHEY, CDR2 SMNVEV (reference sequence). The CDR3 DNA is TGTGCCAGCAAACAGTCTATATACAATGAGCAGTTCTTC. Translated, it gives CASKQSIYNEQFF.

The V gene is TRBV19, the J gene TRBJ2-1; D gene uncertain. CDR1 is LNHDA, CDR2 SQIVND, per germline (reference sequence). Trimming removed 3 bases from V and 6 bases from J, with 9 bases in between. The CDR3 is made up of 13 amino acids. The CDR3 loop reads CASSMVWANEQFF. CDR3 nucleotide sequence: TGTGCCAGTAGTATGGTCTGGGCCAATGAGCAGTTCTTC.

The rearrangement uses TRBV4-3 and TRBJ2-1; D gene uncertain. This CDR3 is 14 amino acids long. Per the germline V gene, CDR1 is LGHNA and CDR2 is YSLEER. Trimming removed 0 bases at V and 5 bases at J, with 8 bases between. The CDR3: CASSQDVGNNEQFF. The CDR3 nucleotides read TGCGCCAGCAGCCAAGATGTAGGGAACAATGAGCAGTTCTTC.